What follows are 6 T cell receptor beta chains derived from one specimen sequenced in a study of T cells in Graves' hyperthyroidism and ophthalmopathy. The source material, RNA transcripts, was used to amplify TCR beta CDR3 regions. The study used the HTBI primer set for a first-round RT-PCR of the TCR CDR3. TCRdb reprocessed the multiplex PCR reads with MiXCR, giving one entry per CDR3 protein. The table includes 350,000 to 400,000 distinct CDR3 sequences, under 15% detected once. Sequencing was performed on blood. These TCRs come from a woman aged 25 to 39 with Graves' hyperthyroidism.

This clonotype has more than one count but fewer than ten. The rearrangement links TRBV19 to TRBJ2-1; 8 bases line up with TRBD1. CDR3 length: 15 amino acids. Germline assignment: CDR1 LNHDA and CDR2 SQIVND (reference sequence). Germline trimming cut 1 base from V and 8 bases from J; bases unmatched to any gene: 7. In nucleotides, the CDR3 is TGTGCCAGTAGTATAGGGGGACAGGTTTTCGATGAGCAGTTCTTC. Translation gives CASSIGGQVFDEQFF.

This chain links TRBV28 with TRBJ2-5; perhaps TRBD2 as D (5 bases). CDR3 length: 15 amino acids. CDR1 and CDR2 from the germline V gene are MDHEN and SYDVKM. V dropped 5 bases and J dropped 0 bases, with 13 bases sitting between them. This CDR3 is CASSELAVYQETQYF. The CDR3, as DNA: TGTGCCAGCAGTGAGCTAGCTGTGTACCAAGAGACCCAGTACTTC.

The chain combines TRBV11-2 with TRBJ1-1, with 7 bases aligning to TRBD1. The ends lost 2 bases at V and 3 bases at J; junction bases unmatched: 6. This CDR3 region has 15 residues. Germline CDR1 SGHAT, CDR2 FQNNGV. Here the CDR3 reads CASSLSGDSYTEAFF. The CDR3, as DNA: TGTGCCAGCAGCTTATCCGGGGACAGCTACACTGAAGCTTTCTTT.

This clonotype came up many times. V and J are TRBV12-3 or TRBV12-4 and TRBJ2-1; D tentatively fits TRBD1 or TRBD2 (5 bases each). The CDR3 is made up of 13 amino acids. Deletions cut 1 base from V and 9 bases from J, with 10 bases between. The CDR3 protein is CASSLVWDGEQFF. The CDR3 region has the DNA TGTGCCAGCAGTTTAGTGTGGGACGGTGAGCAGTTCTTC.

This clonotype has more than one count but fewer than ten. The chain carries TRBV5-1 and TRBJ2-1, with 10 bases identical to TRBD2. V shed 7 bases and J 4 bases; nucleotides not matched to a gene: 11. This CDR3 comprises 16 residues. Germline CDR1 is SGHRS and CDR2 is YFSETQ. CDR3 residues: CASYLGLAVEYNEQFF. As DNA, the CDR3 is TGCGCCAGCTACCTTGGACTAGCGGTTGAATACAATGAGCAGTTCTTC.

The table lists this clonotype with many counts. The chain uses TRBV6-2 or TRBV6-3 and TRBJ2-1; 11 bases agree with TRBD2. V shed 5 bases, J shed 2 bases, and the junction held 5 bases outside the gene matches. The CDR3 has 16 residues. The germline CDR1 and CDR2 sequences are MNHEY and SVGEGT. Here the CDR3 DNA reads TGTGCCAGCAGTCCCCTAGCGGGAGGCACCTACAATGAGCAGTTCTTC. This gives the protein CASSPLAGGTYNEQFF.